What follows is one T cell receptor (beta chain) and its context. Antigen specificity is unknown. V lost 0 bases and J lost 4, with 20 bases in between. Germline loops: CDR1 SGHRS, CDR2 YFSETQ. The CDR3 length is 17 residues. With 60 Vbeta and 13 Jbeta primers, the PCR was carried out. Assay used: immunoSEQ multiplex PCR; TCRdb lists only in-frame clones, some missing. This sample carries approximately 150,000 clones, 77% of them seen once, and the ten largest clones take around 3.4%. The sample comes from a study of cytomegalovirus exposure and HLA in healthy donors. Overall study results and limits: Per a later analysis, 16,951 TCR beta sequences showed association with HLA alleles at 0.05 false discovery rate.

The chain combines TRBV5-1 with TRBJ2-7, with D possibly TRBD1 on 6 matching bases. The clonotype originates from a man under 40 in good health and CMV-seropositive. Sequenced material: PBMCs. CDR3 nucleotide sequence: TGCGCCAGCAGCTTGGAACAGGGAACGGTCCTTTCTTACGAGCAGTACTTC. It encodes CASSLEQGTVLSYEQYF.